This T cell receptor beta chain emerged from a study of technical replicates of blood from several donors. Assay: immunoSEQ multiplex PCR; the TCRdb copy retains only in-frame clones and omits some. The data show 72,000 or so clones, with roughly 90% seen just once and around 0.42% held by the top ten. Germline V lookup: CDR1 LNHNV, CDR2 YYDKDF (reference sequence). With 4 bases removed from V and 15 bases from J, the gap between germline ends came to 16 bases. The CDR3 consists of 12 residues. The chain links TRBV15 to TRBJ2-1; tentatively, D is TRBD2 (6 bases). Sample: T cells isolated from PBMCs. The TCR comes from a human donor in good health. This chain's CDR3 is CATSNPPGLAFF. DNA of the CDR3: TGTGCCACCAGCAACCCTCCGGGACTGGCGTTCTTC.